This TCR beta chain was found in a study of neoadjuvant anti-PD-1 for oral cavity cancer. Study context: Patients without progression got a fourth dose around day 43.

Unmatched junction bases numbered 3, after V lost 7 bases and J lost 6 bases. The germline V gene has CDR1 ENHRY and CDR2 SYGVKD. The CDR3 has 13 residues. PBMC libraries mostly used 480 ng of input genomic DNA, with six replicates per sample. TCRdb's table, derived via immunoSEQ multiplex PCR, lists solely in-frame clones and lacks some. The table includes some 33,000 clones, just under 90% detected once. The chain employs TRBV10-3 and TRBJ2-1; 10 bases are shared with TRBD1. The source was PBMCs, collected before nivolumab (anti-PD-1) treatment. This receptor was obtained from a person between 40 and 85 years old with oral cavity squamous cell carcinoma. CDR3 residues: CAIKGQGSNEQFF. The CDR3 region has the DNA TGTGCCATCAAGGGACAGGGGTCCAATGAGCAGTTCTTC.